These 4 T cell receptor beta chains were sequenced from one sample in a study of cytomegalovirus exposure and HLA in healthy donors. Primers: 60 Vbeta forward and 13 Jbeta reverse. Libraries were prepared by immunoSEQ multiplex PCR; TCRdb keeps only in-frame clonotypes and omits some of them. The table lists roughly 120,000 clones, 77% of them singletons. Sequenced material: PBMCs. The receptors were sampled from a man between 18 and 35 years old in good health and CMV-seropositive.

This clone has just one count. V gene TRBV28 combines with J gene TRBJ1-1; D remains ambiguous. The CDR3 contains 14 residues. Germline lookup yields CDR1 MDHEN and CDR2 SYDVKM. V was cut by 5 bases and J by 5 bases, with 15 bases left in between. The CDR3 DNA reads TGTGCCAGCAGTCTCATCCGCTCGGGTACTGAAGCTTTCTTT. Translating gives CASSLIRSGTEAFF.

This clone turned up a few times. The gene calls are TRBV28 and TRBJ2-5, with 7 bases aligning to TRBD2. Trimming took 3 bases from V and 5 from J; bases not matched to a gene: 12. Germline V gene data show CDR1 as MDHEN and CDR2 as SYDVKM. CDR3 length: 16 amino acids. Here the CDR3 reads CASSLPSGGGMETQYF. DNA of the CDR3: TGTGCCAGCAGTTTGCCCTCTGGGGGAGGGATGGAGACCCAGTACTTC.

The chain is built from TRBV4-1 and TRBJ2-1, with 15 bases that match TRBD2. J lost 7 bases, V lost 0 bases, and 13 bases had no gene match. CDR3 length: 20 amino acids. Germline V gives CDR1 MGHRA, CDR2 YSYEKL. The CDR3, as DNA: TGCGCCAGCAGCCAAGACCTCGGACTAGCGGGGGGGCAGGTGGGGAATGAGCAGTTCTTC. Amino acids: CASSQDLGLAGGQVGNEQFF.

CDR3 protein: CASSLGWGEDTEAFF. The CDR3 bases are TGCGCCAGCAGCTTGGGTTGGGGCGAGGACACTGAAGCTTTCTTT. V is TRBV5-1 and J is TRBJ1-1; possible D gene TRBD1, 5 bases. From germline, CDR1 is SGHRS and CDR2 YFSETQ. CDR3 length: 15 residues. The ends were cut back, 0 bases at V and 3 bases at J, with 12 bases in the middle.